This passage covers 8 T cell receptor beta chains from one sample sequenced in a study of blood T cell repertoires in COVID-19. Profiled with immunoSEQ multiplex PCR; TCRdb holds only in-frame clones, not every one. The sample includes a few hundred thousand clones, about nine tenths seen only once; the top ten take over 2%. The sequenced material came from peripheral blood. These receptors were obtained from a woman between 45 and 65 years old who had recovered from COVID-19.

Written as DNA, the CDR3 is TGTGCCAGCAGCCAAGAGACGGCACAGGACTACAATGAGCAGTTCTTC. This encodes CASSQETAQDYNEQFF. The V and J genes are TRBV4-2 and TRBJ2-1; tentative D call: TRBD1 (5 bases). The CDR3 loop spans 16 amino acids. V was clipped by 0 bases and J by 3 bases, with 12 bases between them. Germline V gene data show CDR1 as LGHNA and CDR2 as YNFKEQ.

The chain joins TRBV18 to TRBJ1-5; D is unclear. V was shortened by 3 bases and J by 0 bases, with 6 bases between the two germline ends. There are 14 residues in the CDR3. Germline V gene lookup returns CDR1 KGHSH and CDR2 LQKENI. The CDR3 nucleotides are TGTGCCAGCTCACCTCTTAATAGCAATCAGCCCCAGCATTTT. As protein: CASSPLNSNQPQHF.

V gene TRBV27 combines with J gene TRBJ2-7; D perhaps matches TRBD1 (6 bases). This CDR3 spans 13 amino acids. Trimming removed 1 base from V and 6 bases from J, with 10 bases in between. Germline CDR1 is MNHEY and CDR2 is SMNVEV (reference sequence). The CDR3 DNA is TGTGCCAGCAGTTTATTTCAGGGGTCCGAGCAGTACTTC. It translates to CASSLFQGSEQYF.

V usage is TRBV5-4 and J usage is TRBJ2-3; D might be TRBD2 (7 bases). The germline V gene has CDR1 SGHNT and CDR2 YYREEE (reference sequence). The length of the CDR3 is 15 residues. Trimming pared 2 bases from V and 2 bases from J, leaving 12 bases between. CDR3 region: CASSLGGEFTDTQYF. The CDR3 bases are TGTGCCAGCAGCTTAGGGGGGGAGTTCACAGATACGCAGTATTTT.

The chain couples TRBV19 to TRBJ1-2, with 7 bases aligning to TRBD1. Germline V gene lookup returns CDR1 LNHDA and CDR2 SQIVND (reference sequence). The CDR3 loop spans 13 amino acids. The V segment lost 5 bases and the J segment 6 bases; nucleotides outside the gene matches: 6. The CDR3 bases are TGTGCCAGTAGTCCTCGGACAGGAGATGGCTACACCTTC. It encodes CASSPRTGDGYTF.

The CDR3 nucleotides read TGTGCCAGCAGCCAGGTTACCGGGACAGGGGTCCCCTACGAGCAGTACTTC. Its protein is CASSQVTGTGVPYEQYF. The rearrangement links TRBV4-2 to TRBJ2-7; 10 bases are shared with TRBD1. V shed 3 bases and J 2 bases; nucleotides not matched to a gene: 10. Germline V gene lookup returns CDR1 LGHNA and CDR2 YNFKEQ. CDR3 length equals 17 residues.

V is TRBV7-9 and J is TRBJ2-5, with D possibly being TRBD2 (5 bases). The CDR3 loop spans 12 amino acids. Between the trimmed V and J ends, which lost 3 bases and 9 bases, there was a span of 11 bases. Germline V gene lookup returns CDR1 SEHNR and CDR2 FQNEAQ (reference sequence). In DNA form, the CDR3 reads TGTGCCAGCAGCTTGGAGGTTTTGGCCCAGTACTTC. Protein sequence: CASSLEVLAQYF.

Written as DNA, the CDR3 is TGTGCCAGCAGTTTTTTGTCAGGGGGCGCGCATACGCAGTATTTT. Translation: CASSFLSGGAHTQYF. This rearrangement joins TRBV27 to TRBJ2-3; 8 nucleotides agree with TRBD1. With V trimmed by 3 bases and J by 7 bases, 9 bases remained unmatched. The CDR3 length is 15 residues. Germline V gene data show CDR1 as MNHEY and CDR2 as SMNVEV (reference sequence).